These 11 T cell receptor beta chains were all obtained from the same sample, sequenced in a study of human T cells and chemical hapten exposure. Time point reported: patch test 2, 6 weeks after DPC sensitization. The treatment here: therapeutic diphenylcyclopropenone sensitization with weekly scalp DPC. Using its own MiXCR run on the RACE reads, TCRdb lists one record per CDR3 protein. Of some 84,000 distinct CDR3 sequences in the sample, under 11% were seen once. The sample here was whole blood, taken in connection with sensitization to the hapten diphenylcyclopropenone (DPC). The receptors come from a woman aged 50 to 60 with alopecia areata. Some clones in this sample may be carry-over from other donors' samples.

In this sample, this clonotype turned up many times. The chain combines TRBV19 with TRBJ2-2, with D hard to call. Trimming left V 6 bases short and J 3 bases short, with 20 bases between. The CDR3 contains 17 residues. Germline CDR1 and CDR2: LNHDA and SQIVND (reference sequence). CDR3 sequence reads: CASRPRSRQSYTGELFF. The DNA of the CDR3 is TGTGCCAGTAGGCCACGTTCGAGACAATCGTACACCGGGGAGCTGTTTTTT.

The sample holds many counts of this clonotype. The chain joins TRBV20-1 to TRBJ2-3; 13 bases are a match to TRBD2. Germline-derived CDR1 and CDR2 are DFQATT and SNEGSKA (reference sequence). This CDR3 has 15 residues. J gave up 4 bases and V 1 base, and 2 bases lay outside the gene matches. The CDR3 DNA reads as TGCAGTGCTAGAGGGACTAGCGGGAGTCCAGATACGCAGTATTTT. Translating it yields CSARGTSGSPDTQYF.

The chain couples TRBV12-3 or TRBV12-4 to TRBJ2-3, with TRBD1 identical over 9 bases. The CDR3 runs 16 residues. V lost 3 bases to trimming and J lost 2 bases; unmatched junction nucleotides: 6. Here the CDR3 reads CASSLTGGLNTDTQYF. The CDR3 coding sequence is TGTGCCAGCAGTTTGACAGGGGGACTTAACACAGATACGCAGTATTTT.

There are many counts of this clonotype. The chain joins TRBV20-1 to TRBJ2-7; 8 bases align to TRBD2. The CDR3 runs to 18 residues. CDR1 is DFQATT and CDR2 is SNEGSKA in the germline V gene (reference sequence). Trimming took 1 base from V and 0 from J; bases not matched to a gene: 14. DNA of the CDR3: TGCAGTGCTAGAGTTATTGGCCCAATAGCGGGAAGCTCCTACGAGCAGTACTTC. It yields the protein CSARVIGPIAGSSYEQYF.

This clonotype was found many times. The genes are TRBV5-1 and TRBJ2-5, with no clear D. Germline CDR1 SGHRS, CDR2 YFSETQ. The CDR3 runs to 12 residues. V gave up 5 bases and J gave up 1 base, with 6 bases separating them. The CDR3 sequence: CASRVSQETQYF. The CDR3 DNA reads TGCGCCAGCAGGGTGAGCCAAGAGACCCAGTACTTC.

This chain links TRBV4-2 with TRBJ2-3, with 13 bases matching TRBD2. The V gene end was trimmed by 3 bases and the J gene end by 3 bases; junction bases not matched to a gene: 12. The CDR3 loop spans 19 amino acids. Germline V CDR1 and CDR2: LGHNA, YNFKEQ. The CDR3 DNA sequence: TGTGCCAGCAGCCATGGACTAGCGGGAGCAAACCGGCCAACAGATACGCAGTATTTT. Translated: CASSHGLAGANRPTDTQYF.

This clonotype was seen ten or more times. CDR3 sequence (DNA): TGTGCCAGCAGGGGAGGGGGAAGAGATGGCTACACCTTC. This sequence encodes CASRGGGRDGYTF. The rearrangement joins TRBV12-3 or TRBV12-4 to TRBJ1-2; D perhaps matches TRBD1 (6 bases). Trimming took 6 bases from V and 6 from J, leaving 14 bases between them. CDR3 length: 13 amino acids.

The chain recombines TRBV20-1 with TRBJ2-7; D possibly corresponds to TRBD2 (6 bases). The CDR3 has 16 residues. Germline-derived CDR1 and CDR2 are DFQATT and SNEGSKA (reference sequence). V gave up 4 bases and J gave up 7 bases, with 26 bases separating them. The CDR3 DNA reads TGCAGTGCTATGTCCTTGGGCGGGACCTACAATGGGGAGCAGTACTTC. Translating it yields CSAMSLGGTYNGEQYF.

V usage is TRBV6-4 and J usage is TRBJ2-3; no reliable D call. V was shortened by 0 bases and J by 3 bases, with 10 bases between the two germline ends. Germline V gene lookup returns CDR1 MRHNA and CDR2 SNTAGT. This CDR3 spans 15 amino acids. In DNA, the CDR3 is TGTGCCAGCAGTGACTCCGTTGACACAACAGATACGCAGTATTTT. Encoded protein: CASSDSVDTTDTQYF.

This clonotype appeared a few times. The V and J genes are TRBV7-8 and TRBJ2-3; 7 bases align to TRBD2. The length of the CDR3 is 16 residues. Germline values: CDR1 SGHVS, CDR2 FQNEAQ. V was pared by 5 bases and J by 6 bases, with 14 bases of the junction left unmatched. The CDR3 sequence: CASSKTGTIALDTQYF. The CDR3 nucleotides are TGTGCCAGCAGCAAGACCGGGACTATCGCATTGGATACGCAGTATTTT.

This clonotype was counted between two and nine times. The chain couples TRBV7-2 to TRBJ2-1, with 9 bases that match TRBD2. CDR3 length equals 15 residues. From germline, CDR1 is SGHTA and CDR2 FQGNSA. V gave up 6 bases and J gave up 5 bases; unmatched junction bases: 8. The CDR3 coding sequence is TGTGCCAGCAGACTTGGACTAGCGCTCCACAATGAGCAGTTCTTC. Protein sequence: CASRLGLALHNEQFF.